This record covers a single TCR beta chain. The junction differs from germline at one of its ends, possibly a read error. This entry is derived from a study of tumor and adjacent non-tumor tissue in lung cancer. A modified ARM-PCR protocol with three rounds of nested PCR amplified TCRbeta. MiXCR, run by TCRdb on the multiplex PCR reads, gives a single entry per CDR3 protein. This table has about 140,000 distinct CDR3 sequences, approximately 70% appearing once. The template was RNA from unsorted bulk tissue. CDR3 length: 13 residues. Germline CDR1 is MNHNY and CDR2 is SVGAGI (reference sequence). The specimen sequenced was lung tumor tissue. The source of this sequence is a man in his sixties with small cell lung cancer. The chain is built from TRBV6-6 and TRBJ1-2; 9 bases map to TRBD1. The DNA for the CDR3 is TGTTCCAGCAGTCCCGGGACAGGGTATGGCTACACCTTC. This encodes CSSSPGTGYGYTF.